The rows below give T cell receptor beta chains drawn from one sample of a study of blood T cell repertoires in COVID-19. Clones were read by immunoSEQ multiplex PCR, and TCRdb kept only the in-frame ones, dropping some. The table lists about 150,000 clones, around nine tenths of them singletons. The sample taken for sequencing was peripheral blood. The receptor source for this set is a man aged 50 to 59 with acute or convalescent COVID-19. Each CDR3 is given with its conserved first and last residue. Each record gives: D gene, V gene, J gene, clone size, CDR3 protein, CDR3 DNA. A D gene is named only where the DNA matches it firmly. Clone size is not always given. Where it is, it says once, few, many or a class for expanded clones.

NA	TRBV28	TRBJ2-2	NA	CASSGGGGPTGELFF	TGTGCCAGCAGTGGCGGTGGGGGCCCCACCGGGGAGCTGTTTTTT
NA	TRBV4-2	TRBJ1-5	NA	CASSQDYSQPQHF	TGTGCCAGCAGCCAAGATTACAGTCAGCCCCAGCATTTT
TRBD1	TRBV4-1	TRBJ1-2	NA	CASSQDSDRARANYGYTF	TGCGCCAGCAGCCAAGATTCTGACAGGGCAAGAGCTAACTATGGCTACACCTTC
TRBD1	TRBV7-2	TRBJ1-5	NA	CASSLSAPGQGSWQPQHF	TGTGCCAGCAGCTTATCGGCTCCTGGACAGGGGTCATGGCAGCCCCAGCATTTT
NA	TRBV19	TRBJ2-5	NA	CASSIGANQETQYF	TGTGCCAGTAGTATAGGGGCCAACCAAGAGACCCAGTACTTC
NA	TRBV10-2	TRBJ1-5	NA	CASSIGTLHQPQHF	TGCGCCAGCAGTATTGGGACACTTCATCAGCCCCAGCATTTT
NA	TRBV27	TRBJ2-5	NA	CASSLNQETQYF	TGTGCCAGCAGTTTAAATCAGGAGACCCAGTACTTC
NA	TRBV7-2	TRBJ1-1	NA	CASSFLQGLTEAFF	TGTGCCAGCAGCTTTCTTCAGGGGCTGACTGAAGCTTTCTTT
TRBD2	TRBV24-1	TRBJ2-1	NA	CATSDRTSPHEQFF	TGTGCCACCAGTGACCGGACTAGTCCTCATGAGCAGTTCTTC
NA	TRBV9	TRBJ2-1	NA	CASSLPLAVDSPYNEQFF	TGTGCCAGCAGCCTACCCCTGGCGGTTGATTCCCCGTACAATGAGCAGTTCTTC
NA	TRBV25-1	TRBJ2-7	NA	CASSDLQGTGYEQYF	TGTGCCAGCAGTGACCTACAGGGTACAGGGTACGAGCAGTACTTC
NA	TRBV13	TRBJ2-1	NA	CASSPGHSYNEQFF	TGTGCCAGCAGCCCTGGACACTCCTACAATGAGCAGTTCTTC
TRBD1	TRBV27	TRBJ2-7	NA	CASRAGTGIYEQYF	TGTGCCAGCAGGGCCGGGACAGGTATCTACGAGCAGTACTTC
NA	TRBV5-1	TRBJ1-2	few	CASSLTVDKYYGYTF	TGCGCCAGCAGCTTGACGGTGGACAAGTACTATGGCTACACCTTC
NA	TRBV7-2	TRBJ1-3	NA	CASTRGGAGGNTIYF	TGTGCCAGCACCCGGGGGGGGGCAGGTGGAAACACCATATATTTT
TRBD2	TRBV19	TRBJ2-1	medium-sized	CASSPQLAGGSYNEQFF	TGTGCCAGTAGTCCGCAGCTAGCGGGAGGTTCCTACAATGAGCAGTTCTTC
TRBD2	TRBV24-1	TRBJ2-3	NA	CATSDPGLAASTDTQYF	TGTGCCACCAGTGATCCCGGACTAGCGGCTAGCACAGATACGCAGTATTTT
TRBD2	TRBV5-1	TRBJ2-3	NA	CASSQLAGGMHTQYF	TGCGCCAGCAGCCAGCTAGCGGGGGGAATGCATACGCAGTATTTT
NA	TRBV7-2	TRBJ2-5	NA	CASSLERFQETQYF	TGTGCCAGCAGCTTAGAGAGGTTCCAGGAGACCCAGTACTTC
NA	TRBV3-1/TRBV3-2	TRBJ1-1	NA	CASSQDLATEAFF	TGTGCCAGCAGCCAAGATTTAGCCACTGAAGCTTTCTTT
TRBD2	TRBV28	TRBJ2-1	NA	CASSLAGGRVVNEQFF	TGTGCCAGCAGTTTAGCGGGGGGTAGGGTCGTGAATGAGCAGTTCTTC
NA	TRBV9	TRBJ1-2	NA	CASSSDGPHTNYGYTF	TGTGCCAGCAGCTCCGATGGGCCTCACACTAACTATGGCTACACCTTC
NA	TRBV6-2/TRBV6-3	TRBJ1-5	few	CASSYTGVSNQPQHF	TGTGCCAGCAGTTACACGGGGGTTAGCAATCAGCCCCAGCATTTT
TRBD1	TRBV10-3	TRBJ1-5	NA	CAISVDRDQPQHF	TGTGCCATCAGTGTGGACAGGGATCAGCCCCAGCATTTT
NA	TRBV21-1	TRBJ1-4	NA	CASSNNRVGEKLFF	TGTGCCAGCAGCAATAACAGGGTGGGGGAAAAACTGTTTTTT
NA	TRBV19	TRBJ2-3	NA	CASRSPRDLDTQYF	TGTGCCAGTAGATCCCCCCGGGACTTAGATACGCAGTATTTT
NA	TRBV7-2	TRBJ1-1	NA	CASSLDSNTEAFF	TGTGCCAGCAGCCTAGACAGTAACACTGAAGCTTTCTTT
TRBD1	TRBV28	TRBJ1-5	NA	CASSLTGANQPQHF	TGTGCCAGCAGCCTGACAGGGGCCAATCAGCCCCAGCATTTT
NA	TRBV6-2/TRBV6-3	TRBJ1-1	NA	CASSYGQSTEAFF	TGTGCCAGCAGTTACGGGCAAAGCACTGAAGCTTTCTTT
TRBD1	TRBV7-8	TRBJ1-1	NA	CASSLLPPGGGTEAFF	TGTGCCAGCAGCTTATTACCTCCAGGGGGCGGAACTGAAGCTTTCTTT
NA	TRBV5-1	TRBJ2-3	NA	CASSLGQDDTQYF	TGCGCCAGCAGCTTGGGACAGGATGATACGCAGTATTTT
NA	TRBV30	TRBJ2-5	once	CAWSVRAETQYF	TGTGCCTGGAGTGTAAGAGCTGAGACCCAGTACTTC
NA	TRBV6-5	TRBJ1-5	NA	CASSPTGSNQPQHF	TGTGCCAGCAGTCCTACAGGGAGCAATCAGCCCCAGCATTTT
NA	TRBV15	TRBJ1-4	NA	CATSHDPGEKLFF	TGTGCCACCAGCCATGACCCGGGGGAAAAACTGTTTTTT
TRBD2	TRBV27	TRBJ2-1	once	CASSSSGIPYNEQFF	TGTGCCAGCAGTTCTAGCGGGATCCCCTACAATGAGCAGTTCTTC
NA	TRBV4-1	TRBJ1-3	NA	CASSQLSIPLADTIYF	TGCGCCAGCAGCCAGCTCTCGATTCCCCTGGCCGACACCATATATTTT
NA	TRBV5-1	TRBJ1-6	NA	CASSRDSSSYNSPLHF	TGCGCCAGCAGTCGGGACTCGAGCTCCTATAATTCACCCCTCCACTTT
TRBD1	TRBV27	TRBJ1-6	few	CASSWDRASSANSPLHF	TGTGCCAGCAGTTGGGACAGGGCATCCTCGGCTAATTCACCCCTCCACTTT
NA	TRBV18	TRBJ2-1	NA	CASSPPSRRNEQFF	TGTGCCAGCTCACCCCCTTCGAGGCGGAATGAGCAGTTCTTC
NA	TRBV3-1/TRBV3-2	TRBJ2-3	NA	CASSQEAADTQYF	TGTGCCAGCAGCCAAGAGGCGGCAGATACGCAGTATTTT
NA	TRBV2	TRBJ2-2	NA	CASSDVSLAGELFF	TGTGCCAGCAGTGATGTGAGTCTTGCCGGGGAGCTGTTTTTT
NA	TRBV7-9	TRBJ1-1	once	CASSLGARGTEAFF	TGTGCCAGCAGCTTGGGGGCACGGGGCACTGAAGCTTTCTTT
NA	TRBV28	TRBJ2-1	NA	CASSEDSYNEQFF	TGTGCCAGCAGCGAAGACAGCTACAATGAGCAGTTCTTC
TRBD2	TRBV11-2	TRBJ2-5	NA	CASSWERELETQYF	TGTGCCAGCAGCTGGGAGCGGGAGTTGGAGACCCAGTACTTC
NA	TRBV28	TRBJ1-2	NA	CASSYSVGLGGYTF	TGTGCCAGCAGCTATTCAGTGGGACTGGGGGGCTACACCTTC
TRBD2	TRBV30	TRBJ2-5	NA	CAWSIPSGRAQGTQYF	TGTGCCTGGAGTATCCCTAGCGGGAGGGCTCAAGGGACCCAGTACTTC
TRBD1	TRBV30	TRBJ1-6	NA	CAWSVGTVYNSPLHF	TGTGCCTGGAGTGTTGGGACAGTTTATAATTCACCCCTCCACTTT
NA	TRBV30	TRBJ2-7	NA	CAWSVGGSYEQYF	TGTGCCTGGAGTGTCGGTGGGAGCTACGAGCAGTACTTC
NA	TRBV5-6	TRBJ1-5	NA	CASSLGEGTSNQPQHF	TGTGCCAGCAGCCTGGGGGAGGGTACAAGCAATCAGCCCCAGCATTTT
NA	TRBV2	TRBJ2-7	NA	CASRGDNSYEQYF	TGTGCCAGCAGGGGGGACAACTCCTACGAGCAGTACTTC
NA	TRBV6-5	TRBJ1-4	NA	CASGRHGLGEKLFF	TGTGCCAGCGGGAGACACGGCCTGGGGGAAAAACTGTTTTTT
TRBD2	TRBV4-1	TRBJ2-1	NA	CASTVGLAGGKQFF	TGCGCCAGTACCGTGGGACTAGCGGGAGGTAAGCAGTTCTTC
NA	TRBV27	TRBJ1-4	once	CASSSTGLSNEKLFF	TGTGCCAGCAGTTCCACAGGGTTGAGTAACGAAAAACTGTTTTTT
TRBD1	TRBV15	TRBJ1-3	NA	CATSRDPTGAGNTIYF	TGTGCCACCAGCAGAGACCCGACAGGGGCTGGAAACACCATATATTTT
NA	TRBV28	TRBJ1-5	NA	CASSQTLRGGNQPQHF	TGTGCCAGCAGTCAAACCCTCAGAGGCGGCAATCAGCCCCAGCATTTT
TRBD1	TRBV5-1	TRBJ1-4	NA	CASSQGQVGEKLFF	TGCGCCAGCAGCCAGGGACAGGTTGGTGAAAAACTGTTTTTT
NA	TRBV18	TRBJ2-3	NA	CASSPPVTRSGGTDTQYF	TGTGCCAGCTCACCACCGGTGACGCGGTCCGGGGGCACAGATACGCAGTATTTT
TRBD2	TRBV2	TRBJ2-3	NA	CASSEVIAGGTDTQYF	TGTGCCAGCAGTGAAGTGATAGCGGGCGGCACAGATACGCAGTATTTT
TRBD1	TRBV5-1	TRBJ2-1	NA	CASREQGGFRESNNEQFF	TGCGCCAGCAGAGAACAGGGGGGTTTCCGGGAGTCGAACAATGAGCAGTTCTTC
TRBD1	TRBV9	TRBJ1-6	NA	CASSVGGQKSPLHF	TGTGCCAGCAGCGTGGGGGGACAGAAGTCACCCCTCCACTTT